A single T cell receptor beta chain is shown here with its context. Its matching antigen is unknown. Total RNA, at least 6 micrograms per sample, was extracted from PBMCs. These data belong to a study of blood T cells in healthy people across ages. Overall study results and limits: Diversity was higher, and naive CD4+ cells more numerous, in long-lived donors than in aged donors.

V lost 2 bases, J lost 0 bases, and 14 bases lay in between. The germline V gene encodes CDR1 MNHNY and CDR2 SVGAGI (reference sequence). The CDR3 has 17 residues. The second PCR ran roughly 7 to 12 cycles with a sample-barcoded 5' primer and J-beta primers. The study obtained at least 2.5 million CDR3-containing paired-end reads from every sample. Using its own MiXCR run on the 5' RACE reads, TCRdb lists one record per CDR3 protein. The top ten hold more than 20% of the sample, which has 1.5 million to 2 million distinct CDR3 sequences, more than 35% seen once. The chain couples TRBV6-6 to TRBJ1-5, with D maybe TRBD1 (5 bases). The source is a human donor in good health. Sequencing used blood. Here the CDR3 DNA reads TGTGCCAGCAGTTACGACAGTGACCTTTATAGCAATCAGCCCCAGCATTTT. Encoded protein: CASSYDSDLYSNQPQHF.